This T cell receptor (beta chain) was identified in a study of Graves' ophthalmopathy and Graves' hyperthyroidism (dated by TCRdb to the late 2010s). Regarding the research as a whole: Peripheral blood was collected at initial diagnosis, prior to any treatment. The study used signatures of the TCR beta repertoire to tell Graves' ophthalmopathy apart from Graves' hyperthyroidism and to predict which patients would progress to ophthalmopathy. In total, 135 blood samples were TCR-sequenced: around 42 ophthalmopathy, around 75 hyperthyroidism and about 17 hyperthyroidism-to-ophthalmopathy patients. To explore V-J signatures that distinguish ophthalmopathy from hyperthyroidism, a discovery set of 95 to 100 patients was enrolled, made up of 40 to 45 with ophthalmopathy and fewer than 60 with stable hyperthyroidism. An independent validation cohort was composed of roughly 19 hyperthyroidism patients and around 16 patients who later progressed from hyperthyroidism to ophthalmopathy. T-cell repertoires of thyroid tissue and blood were compared in six hyperthyroidism patients. Following sampling, methimazole starting at 30 mg daily was administered to hyperthyroidism patients, and high-dose intravenous methylprednisolone was administered to ophthalmopathy patients.

Here is what the overall study found, with its caveats: Most expanded thyroid clonotypes with frequency above 0.001 were also detected in blood, suggesting blood repertoires may reflect the thyroid immune response. In validation, the model predicted ophthalmopathy progression with more than 55% sensitivity and approximately 72% specificity; some 13 predicted patients were CT-confirmed with GO in a median of about 6.2 months. Sample size was not statistically predetermined, and group allocation was not concealed from the investigators. Ophthalmopathy was separated from stable hyperthyroidism by the 13-signature model with roughly 88% sensitivity and just under 84% specificity in cross-validation and with 80%/75% in the test set.

Patients with ophthalmopathy had moderately to severely active disease, with a Clinical Activity Score of 3 or more, a NOSPECS grade of 4 or more, and a disease duration of less than 3 months. Patients with other autoimmune diseases, uncontrolled infections, pregnancy or lactation were excluded from the study. Diagnosis was based on clinical symptoms, serum thyroxine, TRAb, thyroid ultrasound and orbital computed tomography. Ficoll-Paque density gradient centrifugation was used to isolate PBMCs from around 10 ml of fresh peripheral blood. Total RNA was extracted using Trizol reagent, and RNA quality was checked on an Agilent 2100 Bioanalyzer. Details on this clonotype: Its antigen specificity is not known. No qualities accompany the bases; no much larger clone lies one base away.

The CDR3 contains 12 residues, cysteine and phenylalanine counted. Left in the record is the CDR3 DNA by itself, 36 bases read in frame from the first base. The CDR1 and CDR2 encoded by the germline V gene are LGHNT and FRNRAP. Cut back by 6 bases and 0 bases, the V and J ends lie 6 bases apart. For repertoire sequencing, TCR beta CDR3 regions were amplified from RNA transcripts. A first-round RT-PCR used HTBI primers with the Qiagen OneStep RT-PCR kit, followed by a second-round multiplex PCR, size selection and purification. Libraries were sequenced on an Illumina HiSeq2000 using paired-end 100 bp reads. Per the authors' processing: SOAPnuke was used to process the reads, throwing out any read that had adapters, had uncalled bases, had a mean Phred below 15, or lacked an exact constant-primer or identifier match. COPE v1.2.5 was used to merge high-quality paired reads. Clonotypes were defined as unique nucleotide sequences and were aligned to IMGT TRB V, D and J references using MiTCR v1.1. The analysis was limited to V-J combinations with a frequency above 0.0001, which together covered 99.2% of repertoires. A TCR clonal expansion and chaos score per V-J combination was defined as the ratio of F50 clonal expansion to chaos observed in the TCRdist matrix. Welch's t-statistics and random forest were used to narrow the features down to approximately twelve V-J combinations, which were then fed into a naive Bayes classifier. The similarity between thyroid and blood repertoires was quantified using the Morisita-Horn index. TCRdb took the public reads, trimmed them with fastp at Q25, ran MiXCR for clone calling and kept in-frame beta chains. Merged by CDR3 protein, the rows form single entries marked with the most common genes and DNA. These V and J calls are TCRdb output, not the study's own analysis. The sample profile shows around 660,000 distinct CDR3 sequences; approximately 39% of them were found once. Over 2.5% of the sample is held by the ten biggest clonotypes.

The V gene is TRBV12-5 and the J gene is TRBJ2-7, with no reliable assignment of the D segment. Source material: peripheral blood. The source is an adult man with Graves' ophthalmopathy. The CDR3 protein sequence reads: CASGISSYEQYF. The bases read TGTGCTAGTGGGATCTCCTCCTACGAGCAGTACTTC. Reference TRBV12-5 and TRBJ2-7 genes cover what lies past the CDR3, so the full variable domain is DARVTQTPRHKVTEMGQEVTMRCQPILGHNTVFWYRQTMMQGLELLAYFRNRAPLDDSGMPKDRFSAEMPDATLATLKIQPSEPRDSAVYFCASGISSYEQYFGPGTRLTVT.